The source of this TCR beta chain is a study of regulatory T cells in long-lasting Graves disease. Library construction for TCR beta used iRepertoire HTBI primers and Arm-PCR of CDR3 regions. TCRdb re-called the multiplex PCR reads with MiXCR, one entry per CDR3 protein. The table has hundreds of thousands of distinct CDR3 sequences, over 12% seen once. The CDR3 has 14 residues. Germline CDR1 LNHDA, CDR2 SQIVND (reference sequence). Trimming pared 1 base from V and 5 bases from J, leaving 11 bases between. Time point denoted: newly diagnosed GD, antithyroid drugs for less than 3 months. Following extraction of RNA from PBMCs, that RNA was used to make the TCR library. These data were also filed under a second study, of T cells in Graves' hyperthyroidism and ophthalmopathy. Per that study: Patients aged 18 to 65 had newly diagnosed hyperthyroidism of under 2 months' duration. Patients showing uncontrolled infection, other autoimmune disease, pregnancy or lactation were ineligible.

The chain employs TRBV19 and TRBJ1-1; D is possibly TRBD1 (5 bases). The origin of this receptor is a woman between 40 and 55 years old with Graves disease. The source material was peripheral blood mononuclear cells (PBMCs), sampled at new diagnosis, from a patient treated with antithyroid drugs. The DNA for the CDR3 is TGTGCCAGTAGTATAGTAGTAGGGACTACTGAAGCTTTCTTT. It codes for CASSIVVGTTEAFF.